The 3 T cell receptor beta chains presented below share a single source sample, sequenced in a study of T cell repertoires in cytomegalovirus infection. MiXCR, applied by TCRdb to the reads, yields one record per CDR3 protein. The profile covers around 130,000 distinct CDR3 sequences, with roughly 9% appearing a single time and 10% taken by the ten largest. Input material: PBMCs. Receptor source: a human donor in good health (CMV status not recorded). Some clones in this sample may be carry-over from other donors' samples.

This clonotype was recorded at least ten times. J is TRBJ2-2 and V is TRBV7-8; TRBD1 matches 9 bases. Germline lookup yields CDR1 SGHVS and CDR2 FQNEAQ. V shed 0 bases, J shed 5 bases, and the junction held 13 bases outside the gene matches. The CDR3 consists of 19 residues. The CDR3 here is CASSLADRGTWLGTGELFF. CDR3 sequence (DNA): TGTGCCAGCAGCTTAGCGGACAGGGGCACTTGGTTGGGTACCGGGGAGCTGTTTTTT.

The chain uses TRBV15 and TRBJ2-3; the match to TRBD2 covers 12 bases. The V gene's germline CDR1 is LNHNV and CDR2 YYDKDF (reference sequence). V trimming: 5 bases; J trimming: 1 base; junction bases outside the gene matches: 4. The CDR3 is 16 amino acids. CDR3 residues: CATSGRLAGGTDTQYF. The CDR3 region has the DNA TGTGCCACCAGCGGGAGACTAGCGGGGGGCACAGATACGCAGTATTTT.

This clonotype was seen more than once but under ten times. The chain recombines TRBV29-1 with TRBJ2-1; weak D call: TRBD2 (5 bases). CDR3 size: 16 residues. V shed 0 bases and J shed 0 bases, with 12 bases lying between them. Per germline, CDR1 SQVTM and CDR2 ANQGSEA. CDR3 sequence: CSVEDLPDSSYNEQFF. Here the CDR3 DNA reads TGCAGCGTTGAAGATCTCCCGGACTCCTCCTACAATGAGCAGTTCTTC.